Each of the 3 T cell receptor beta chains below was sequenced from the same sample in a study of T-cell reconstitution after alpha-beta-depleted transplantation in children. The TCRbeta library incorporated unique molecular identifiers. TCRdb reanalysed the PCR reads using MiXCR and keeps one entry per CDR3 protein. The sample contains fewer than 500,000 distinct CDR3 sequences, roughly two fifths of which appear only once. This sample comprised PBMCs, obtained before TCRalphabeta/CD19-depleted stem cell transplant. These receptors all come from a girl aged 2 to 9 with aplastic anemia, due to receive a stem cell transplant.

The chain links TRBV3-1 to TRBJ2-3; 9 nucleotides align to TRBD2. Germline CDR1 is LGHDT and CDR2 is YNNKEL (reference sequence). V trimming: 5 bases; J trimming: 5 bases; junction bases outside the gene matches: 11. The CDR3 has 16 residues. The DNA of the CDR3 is TGTGCCAGCAGCGAAGGATCTAGCGGGGAGCAAGATACGCAGTATTTT. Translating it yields CASSEGSSGEQDTQYF.

Here the CDR3 reads CASSFKGGSPLHF. CDR3 nucleotide sequence: TGTGCCAGCAGTTTCAAGGGCGGCTCACCCCTCCACTTT. V gene TRBV6-5 combines with J gene TRBJ1-6; D unresolved. Germline lookup yields CDR1 MNHEY and CDR2 SVGAGI. V lost 4 bases and J lost 10, with 11 bases in between. This CDR3 spans 13 amino acids.

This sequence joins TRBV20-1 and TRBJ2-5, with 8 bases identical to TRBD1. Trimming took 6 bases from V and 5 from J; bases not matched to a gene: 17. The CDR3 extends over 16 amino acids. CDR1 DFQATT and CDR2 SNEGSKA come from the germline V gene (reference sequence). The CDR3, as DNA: TGCAGTGCAGAATCCTCGACAGGGGTTATGCGGGAGACCCAGTACTTC. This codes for CSAESSTGVMRETQYF.